This is a list of T cell receptor beta chains from one sample in a study of blood T cell repertoires in COVID-19. Profiled with immunoSEQ multiplex PCR; TCRdb holds only in-frame clones, not every one. The top ten hold roughly 10% of the sample, which has about 180,000 clones, 88% seen once. The sequencing input was PBMCs or T cells enriched from blood (not recorded which). The receptors derive from a woman younger than 30 who had recovered from COVID-19. Both conserved end residues are part of each CDR3. D genes are given only for firm matches. The size entry is marked missing in some rows and otherwise reads once, few, many or a size class.

>-|-|TRBJ2-3|TRBV3-1/TRBV3-2|17
TGTGCCAGCAGCCCGACTCACAGGGTAACTAGCACAGATACGCAGTATTTT
CASSPTHRVTSTDTQYF
>-|-|TRBJ2-2|TRBV7-3|14
TGTGCCAGCCCCTACCGGAGAAACACCGGGGAGCTGTTTTTT
CASPYRRNTGELFF
>TRBD2|once|TRBJ2-7|TRBV7-6|16
TGTGCCAGCAGCTCCGGGGGGACTAGCGGTTCCTACGAGCAGTACTTC
CASSSGGTSGSYEQYF
>-|-|TRBJ2-1|TRBV7-2|14
TGTGCCAGCAGCCCAACTAGCTCCTACAATGAGCAGTTCTTC
CASSPTSSYNEQFF
>-|-|TRBJ1-6|TRBV7-2|13
TGTGCCAGCAGCTACGCGAGGGATTCACCCCTCCACTTT
CASSYARDSPLHF
>-|-|TRBJ1-1|TRBV5-1|16
TGCGCCAGCAGCTTTAGGGTGTTGGGGCAGAACACTGAAGCTTTCTTT
CASSFRVLGQNTEAFF
>-|-|TRBJ1-3|TRBV28|12
TGTGCCACCGACAATTCTGGAAACACCATATATTTT
CATDNSGNTIYF
>-|-|TRBJ1-3|TRBV3-1/TRBV3-2|14
TGTGCCAGCAGCCCCATAGACAGAGGAAACACCATATATTTT
CASSPIDRGNTIYF
>-|-|TRBJ2-7|TRBV7-9|15
TGTGCCAGCAGCCTAGGGCCCCAGCAGGCCTACGAGCAGTACTTC
CASSLGPQQAYEQYF
>-|-|TRBJ1-2|TRBV9|12
TGTGCCAGCAGCGTTACAGGCTATGGCTACACCTTC
CASSVTGYGYTF
>-|-|TRBJ2-1|TRBV2|13
TGTGCCAGCGATGGCCTAGGTCTCAATGAGCAGTTCTTC
CASDGLGLNEQFF
>TRBD1|-|TRBJ2-7|TRBV28|15
TGTGCCAGCAGTTCTGGGACAGGGATCTTCTACGAGCAGTACTTC
CASSSGTGIFYEQYF
>-|-|TRBJ1-2|TRBV10-1|13
TGCGCCAGCAGTGAGGGGTCAGGGCGCAATCCGCGATTC
CASSEGSGRNPRF
>TRBD1|-|TRBJ2-5|TRBV2|13
TGTGCCAGCAGTGGGACAGGTCAAGAGACCCAGTACTTC
CASSGTGQETQYF
>TRBD2|-|TRBJ2-2|TRBV7-9|17
TGTGCCAGCAGCTCAAGGTCCGGGGGGTCTAACACCGGGGAGCTGTTTTTT
CASSSRSGGSNTGELFF
>TRBD2|-|TRBJ2-3|TRBV7-2|15
TGTGCCAGCAGCTTCGGGGGGGGCCTCACAGATACGCAGTATTTT
CASSFGGGLTDTQYF
>-|-|TRBJ2-3|TRBV7-9|13
TGTGCCAGCAGCCAGCGGAATGGAGATACGCAGTATTTT
CASSQRNGDTQYF
>TRBD1|-|TRBJ2-7|TRBV27|16
TGTGCCAGCAGTCTAAGGATTCCGGGACAGACAAAGGAGCAGTACTTC
CASSLRIPGQTKEQYF
>TRBD1|-|TRBJ1-4|TRBV2|15
TGTGCCAGCAGACCCGGACAGGGCTCTAATGAAAAACTGTTTTTT
CASRPGQGSNEKLFF
>TRBD1|once|TRBJ1-1|TRBV5-5|16
TGTGCCAGCAGCTTGGGTGACAGGGGCCTGAACACTGAAGCTTTCTTT
CASSLGDRGLNTEAFF
>TRBD1|-|TRBJ1-2|TRBV18|15
TGTGCCAGCTCACCATCGGGACAGGGGGCGCGCGGCTACACCTTC
CASSPSGQGARGYTF
>TRBD1|few|TRBJ1-2|TRBV30|13
TGTGCCTGGAGTGCTGACAGGGACTATGGCTACACCTTC
CAWSADRDYGYTF
>TRBD1|once|TRBJ1-1|TRBV9|16
TGTGCCAGCAGCTCAGGACAGGGATCCGGGAACACTGAAGCTTTCTTT
CASSSGQGSGNTEAFF
>TRBD2|-|TRBJ2-2|TRBV4-2|20
TGTGCCAGCACCCCATTCACCGGGACTAGCGGGGGGGCGTACACCGGGGAGCTGTTTTTT
CASTPFTGTSGGAYTGELFF
>TRBD1|-|TRBJ1-5|TRBV6-5|15
TGTGCCAGCAGTTACTCGGGACAGGAGTTACAGCCCCAGCATTTT
CASSYSGQELQPQHF
>TRBD1|-|TRBJ1-2|TRBV18|14
TGTGCCAGCTCACGGGACAGCCTTAACTATGGCTACACCTTC
CASSRDSLNYGYTF
>-|-|TRBJ1-1|TRBV7-9|15
TGTGCCAGCAGCCCTCCTGACTCGGGGAACACTGAAGCTTTCTTT
CASSPPDSGNTEAFF
>TRBD1|-|TRBJ1-2|TRBV2|12
TGTGCCAGCAGGGACAGGGCTCAGGGCTACACCTTC
CASRDRAQGYTF
>TRBD1|-|TRBJ1-4|TRBV9|15
TGTGCCAGCAGCGTAGGGACAGGGGTCGTGGAAAAACTGTTTTTT
CASSVGTGVVEKLFF